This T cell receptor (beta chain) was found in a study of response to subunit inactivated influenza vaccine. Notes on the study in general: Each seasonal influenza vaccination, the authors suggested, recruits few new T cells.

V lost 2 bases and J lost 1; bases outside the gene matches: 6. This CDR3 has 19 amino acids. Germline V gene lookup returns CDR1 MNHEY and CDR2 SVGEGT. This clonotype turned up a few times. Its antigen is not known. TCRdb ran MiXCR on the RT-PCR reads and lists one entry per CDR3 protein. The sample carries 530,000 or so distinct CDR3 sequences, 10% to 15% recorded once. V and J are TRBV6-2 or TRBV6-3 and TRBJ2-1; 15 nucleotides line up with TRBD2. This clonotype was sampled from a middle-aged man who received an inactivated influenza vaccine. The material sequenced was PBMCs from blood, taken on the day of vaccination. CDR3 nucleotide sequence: TGTGCCAGCAGTTACATCCCCGGGACTAGCGGGGGGTCCTACAATGAGCAGTTCTTC. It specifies CASSYIPGTSGGSYNEQFF.